This TCR beta chain was recorded in a study of blood T cell repertoires in COVID-19. Looking at the study overall: The study drew acute and convalescent COVID-19 samples from the United States, Italy and Spain. Sources were T cells, B-cell-depleted T cells, or PBMCs; the material itself was cDNA or gDNA.

Source study methods: The authors estimated nucleated cell counts from reference gene primer amplification. Here immunoSEQ multiplex PCR was the method, and the copy in TCRdb shows in-frame clones only, minus some. The V and J calls and clone size were taken over from that table, and D and trimming were inferred from the DNA. Altogether 250,000 or so clones are present, around nine tenths being singletons, with the ten largest covering roughly 2.5%. The count of this clone is one. The CDR3 is 17 amino acids. Germline V gives CDR1 SGHRS, CDR2 YFSETQ. Trimming pared 3 bases from V and 2 bases from J, leaving 18 bases between.

The sample was peripheral blood. The genes are TRBV5-1 and TRBJ2-1; TRBD2 is a possible D gene (6 bases). The receptor was isolated from an older woman with acute or convalescent COVID-19. The CDR3 DNA reads as TGCGCCAGCAGCTGGGGGGACTCTTCGGTCCCCTACAATGAGCAGTTCTTC. Protein product: CASSWGDSSVPYNEQFF.